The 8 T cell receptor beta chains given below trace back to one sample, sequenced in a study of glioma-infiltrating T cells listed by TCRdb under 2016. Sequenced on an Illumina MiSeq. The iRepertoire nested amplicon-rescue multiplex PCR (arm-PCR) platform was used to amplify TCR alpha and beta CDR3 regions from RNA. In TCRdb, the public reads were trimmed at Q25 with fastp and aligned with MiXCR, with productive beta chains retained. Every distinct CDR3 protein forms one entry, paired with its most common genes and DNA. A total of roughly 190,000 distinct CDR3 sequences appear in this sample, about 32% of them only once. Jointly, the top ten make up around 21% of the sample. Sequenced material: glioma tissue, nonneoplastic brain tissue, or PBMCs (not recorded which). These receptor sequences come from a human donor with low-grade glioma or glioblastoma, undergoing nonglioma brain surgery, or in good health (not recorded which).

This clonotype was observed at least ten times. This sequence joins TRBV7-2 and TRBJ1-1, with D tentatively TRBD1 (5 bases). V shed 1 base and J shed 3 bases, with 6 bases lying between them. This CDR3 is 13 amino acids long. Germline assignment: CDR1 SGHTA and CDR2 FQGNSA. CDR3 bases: TGTGCCAGCAGCTTAGAAGGGGACACTGAAGCTTTCTTT. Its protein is CASSLEGDTEAFF.

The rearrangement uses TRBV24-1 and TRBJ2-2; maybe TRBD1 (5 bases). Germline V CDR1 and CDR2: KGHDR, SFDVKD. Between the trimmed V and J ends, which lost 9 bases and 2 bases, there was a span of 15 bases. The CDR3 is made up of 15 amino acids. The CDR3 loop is CATPLGQGNTGELFF. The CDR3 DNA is TGTGCCACCCCGTTGGGGCAGGGTAACACCGGGGAGCTGTTTTTT.

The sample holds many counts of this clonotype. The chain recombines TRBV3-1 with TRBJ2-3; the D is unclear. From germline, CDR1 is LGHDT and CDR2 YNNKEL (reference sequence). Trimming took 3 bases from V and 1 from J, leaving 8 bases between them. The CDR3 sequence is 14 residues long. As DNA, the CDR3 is TGTGCCAGCAGCCACCCGGACGGCACAGATACGCAGTATTTT. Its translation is CASSHPDGTDTQYF.

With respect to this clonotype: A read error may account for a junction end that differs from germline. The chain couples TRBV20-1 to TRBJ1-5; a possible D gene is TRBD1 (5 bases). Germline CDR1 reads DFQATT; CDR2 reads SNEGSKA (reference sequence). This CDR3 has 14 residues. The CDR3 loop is CSAWTVQGNKPQHF. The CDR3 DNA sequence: TGCAGTGCTTGGACCGTTCAGGGCAATAAGCCCCAGCATTTT.

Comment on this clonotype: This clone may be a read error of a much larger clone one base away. CDR3 in DNA: TGTGCCAGCAGCTTAAAAGGGCCGAGCACCGGGCAGCTGTTTTTT. Translating it yields CASSLKGPSTGQLFF. V gene TRBV7-2 combines with J gene TRBJ2-2; D uncertain. The CDR3 is 15 residues long. Germline loops: CDR1 SGHTA, CDR2 FQGNSA.

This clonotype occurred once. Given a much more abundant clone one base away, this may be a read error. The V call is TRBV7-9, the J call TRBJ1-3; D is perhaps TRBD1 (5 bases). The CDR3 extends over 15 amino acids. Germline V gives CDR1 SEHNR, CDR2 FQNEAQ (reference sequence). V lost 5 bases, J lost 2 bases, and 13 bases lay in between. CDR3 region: CASSTDKGTGNTIYF. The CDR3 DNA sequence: TGTGCCAGCAGCACGGACAAGGGGACTGGAAACACCATATATTTT.

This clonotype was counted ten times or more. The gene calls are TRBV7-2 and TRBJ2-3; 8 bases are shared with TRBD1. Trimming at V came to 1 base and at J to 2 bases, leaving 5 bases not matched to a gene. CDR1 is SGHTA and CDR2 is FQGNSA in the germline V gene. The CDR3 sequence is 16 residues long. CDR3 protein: CASSLVGTGATDTQYF. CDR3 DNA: TGTGCCAGCAGCTTAGTTGGGACAGGAGCCACAGATACGCAGTATTTT. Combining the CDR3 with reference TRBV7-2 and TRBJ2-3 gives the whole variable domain GAGVSQSPSNKVTEKGKDVELRCDPISGHTALYWYRQSLGQGLEFLIYFQGNSAPDKSGLPSDRFSAERTGGSVSTLTIQRTQQEDSAVYLCASSLVGTGATDTQYFGPGTRLTVL.

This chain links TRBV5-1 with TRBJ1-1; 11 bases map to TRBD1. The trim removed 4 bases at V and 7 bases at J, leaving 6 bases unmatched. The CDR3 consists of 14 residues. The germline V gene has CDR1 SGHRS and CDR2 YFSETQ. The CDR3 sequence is CASSPGQGVSEAFF. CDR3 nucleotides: TGCGCCAGCAGCCCGGGACAGGGGGTCAGTGAAGCTTTCTTT.